These T cell receptor beta chains were read from a single sample in a study of early T cells in non-severe SARS-CoV-2 infection. TCRdb analysed the 5' RACE reads with MiXCR anew, one entry per CDR3 protein. The table records around 30,000 distinct CDR3 sequences, 4% to 5% of them present only once. Input material: whole blood. These receptors were collected from an adult who was a healthcare worker with PCR-confirmed SARS-CoV-2 infection or an uninfected control (not recorded which). CDR3s include the opening cysteine and the closing phenylalanine or tryptophan. The D gene is left open where the match is weak. Clone size is shown for a subset of rows, as once, few, many or a class of expanded clone.

D | J | V | size | DNA | CDR3
. | TRBJ2-3 | TRBV2 | many | TGTGCCAGCAGTGAAAGGGGAAATACGCAGTATTTT | CASSERGNTQYF
. | TRBJ1-5 | TRBV30 | many | TGTGCCTGGAGTCAAGGGGTGGGCAATCAGCCCCAGCATTTT | CAWSQGVGNQPQHF
TRBD2 | TRBJ2-1 | TRBV7-7 | . | TGTGCCAGCAGCCCCGGGAGAGCGGGAGGAAGTAATGAGCAGTTCTTC | CASSPGRAGGSNEQFF
TRBD1 | TRBJ1-6 | TRBV5-1 | many | TGCGCCAGCAGCTTGACGGACAGGAGGGATTCACCCCTCCACTTT | CASSLTDRRDSPLHF
TRBD1 | TRBJ1-3 | TRBV12-3/TRBV12-4 | few | TGTGCCAGCAGGCCCGGGACAGGGGTTGGAAACACCATATATTTT | CASRPGTGVGNTIYF
. | TRBJ2-7 | TRBV5-6 | many | TGTGCCAGCAGCTTGCAGGGCCCCTACGAGCAGTACTTC | CASSLQGPYEQYF
. | TRBJ2-5 | TRBV5-4 | many | TGTGCCAGCAGCCCGGGGGTTGAGGCGAAGACCCAGTACTTC | CASSPGVEAKTQYF
TRBD2 | TRBJ2-6 | TRBV2 | . | TGTGCCAGCAACAGCCAACTAGCGGGTCACTCTGGGGCCAACGTCCTGACTTTC | CASNSQLAGHSGANVLTF
. | TRBJ2-1 | TRBV27 | . | TGTGCCAGCAGTTTACAGTCTCCCATCTCCTACAATGAGCAGTTCTTC | CASSLQSPISYNEQFF
. | TRBJ2-3 | TRBV5-1 | many | TGCGCCAGCAGCCAGGCTGGAGATACGCAGTATTTT | CASSQAGDTQYF
. | TRBJ2-1 | TRBV27 | many | TGTGCCAGCTCCCTCCCTGGGACGGGCTGGAATGAGCAGTTCTTC | CASSLPGTGWNEQFF
. | TRBJ1-1 | TRBV30 | many | TGTGCCTGGAGTGTAGGAGTGAACACTGAAGCTTTCTTT | CAWSVGVNTEAFF
TRBD1 | TRBJ2-1 | TRBV7-3 | many | TGTGCCAGCAGCCCCATAGACAGGGGGCTGGATGAGCAGTTCTTC | CASSPIDRGLDEQFF
TRBD1 | TRBJ2-6 | TRBV2 | many | TGTGCCAGCAGGTCGGGGACAGGGTTAGGAGGGGCCAACGTCCTGACTTTC | CASRSGTGLGGANVLTF
. | TRBJ2-2 | TRBV11-2 | . | TGTGCCAGCAGCTGGTCCGGAGGGGACACCGGGGAGCTGTTTTTT | CASSWSGGDTGELFF
. | TRBJ1-2 | TRBV2 | many | TGTGCCAGCAGTTCACAGGGAAGGGAAGATGGCTACACCTTC | CASSSQGREDGYTF
. | TRBJ2-1 | TRBV20-1 | many | TGCAGTGCTAGAGATCAGGGTGGCTCCTACAATGAGCAGTTCTTC | CSARDQGGSYNEQFF
TRBD1 | TRBJ2-6 | TRBV5-1 | few | TGCGCCAGCAGCTTGGACAGGGGGCTTCCCTCTGGGGCCAACGTCCTGACTTTC | CASSLDRGLPSGANVLTF
. | TRBJ1-2 | TRBV5-1 | . | TGCGCCAGCAGCTTGATATCAGAAGGCTACACCTTC | CASSLISEGYTF
. | TRBJ1-6 | TRBV18 | many | TGTGCCAGCTCCTCCACTCAGGTTAATTCACCCCTCCACTTT | CASSSTQVNSPLHF
TRBD1 | TRBJ1-1 | TRBV24-1 | . | TGTGCCACCAGTGACTCAGGGGGGACCACTGAAGCTTTCTTT | CATSDSGGTTEAFF
. | TRBJ2-7 | TRBV7-2 | many | TGTGCCAGCAGCTTATTGAACGAGCAGTACTTC | CASSLLNEQYF
. | TRBJ2-1 | TRBV29-1 | many | TGCAGCGTTGAAGATCCGGACATTTACAATGAGCAGTTCTTC | CSVEDPDIYNEQFF
TRBD2 | TRBJ2-2 | TRBV5-1 | . | TGCGCCAGCAGCCCGGGACTAGCGGGAGGAATCGCCGGGGAGCTGTTTTTT | CASSPGLAGGIAGELFF
. | TRBJ2-2 | TRBV2 | . | TGTGCCAGCAGCTTGGACCAGCTGGGCCCAACCGGGGAGCTGTTTTTT | CASSLDQLGPTGELFF
. | TRBJ2-7 | TRBV18 | . | TGTGCCAGCTCACCTTCCCCTGACACCTACGAGCAGTACTTC | CASSPSPDTYEQYF
. | TRBJ1-1 | TRBV6-6 | many | TGTGCCAGCAGTTACTCGAGTCCAGGGGAGGCTTTCTTT | CASSYSSPGEAFF
. | TRBJ2-3 | TRBV11-1 | many | TGTGCCAGCAGCTTATTTAGACAAGAGGCAGATACGCAGTATTTT | CASSLFRQEADTQYF
TRBD2 | TRBJ2-3 | TRBV15 | many | TGTGCCACCAGCATGGAAGGGGGACTAGGGGCAGATACGCAGTATTTT | CATSMEGGLGADTQYF
. | TRBJ2-3 | TRBV3-1 | many | TGTGCCAGCAGCCCTACCGACAGGGAGGCGCAGTATTTT | CASSPTDREAQYF
. | TRBJ2-6 | TRBV3-1 | many | TGTGCCAGCAGCCTACTCCCCCTTCAGGCCAACGTCCTGACTTTC | CASSLLPLQANVLTF
. | TRBJ2-1 | TRBV7-9 | many | TGTGCCAGCAGCTACAATGACATGCAGTTCTTC | CASSYNDMQFF
. | TRBJ2-1 | TRBV27 | . | TGTGCCAGCAGTTTTAGCGAGCCCTACAATGAGCAGTTCTTC | CASSFSEPYNEQFF
TRBD2 | TRBJ2-1 | TRBV4-1 | . | TGCGCCAGCAGCCAAGAGGCCGGGACTAGCGGACTTTCCTACAATGAGCAGTTCTTC | CASSQEAGTSGLSYNEQFF
. | TRBJ2-7 | TRBV7-6 | many | TGTGCCAGCAGCTTAGGGGGGGTATACGAGCAGTACTTC | CASSLGGVYEQYF
. | TRBJ2-4 | TRBV3-1 | few | TGTGCCAGCAGCCATTCCTTGGGAGGACTAAACCCGGGGGCCAAAAACATTCAGTACTTC | CASSHSLGGLNPGAKNIQYF
. | TRBJ2-7 | TRBV20-1 | many | TGCAGTGCTAGATTAAGGACTCCGCCATACGAGCAGTACTTC | CSARLRTPPYEQYF
TRBD2 | TRBJ2-3 | TRBV5-4 | . | TGTGCCAGCAGCCTGACTAGCGGGAGAGGCACAGATACGCAGTATTTT | CASSLTSGRGTDTQYF
. | TRBJ2-2 | TRBV7-6 | few | TGTGCCAGCAGCTTGGGCGGTGCGAACACCGGGGAGCTGTTTTTT | CASSLGGANTGELFF
TRBD1 | TRBJ2-3 | TRBV24-1 | many | TGTGCCACCAGTCCCGGGACAGGGCACACAGATACGCAGTATTTT | CATSPGTGHTDTQYF
TRBD1 | TRBJ2-3 | TRBV12-3/TRBV12-4 | many | TGTGCCAGCAGTTTGGGGAACAGGGGGCTCGAGCAGTATTTT | CASSLGNRGLEQYF
. | TRBJ2-5 | TRBV12-3/TRBV12-4 | many | TGTGCCAGCAGGAACCCAGGGGTTGGGGAGACCCAGTACTTC | CASRNPGVGETQYF
TRBD2 | TRBJ2-5 | TRBV7-7 | many | TGTGCCAGCAGTCCCGGAGCGGGGCCGGTGGAGACCCAGTACTTC | CASSPGAGPVETQYF
. | TRBJ2-2 | TRBV21-1 | many | TGTGCCAGCAGCCCAGGAGGACAGGGGAAGGCCGGGGAGCTGTTTTTT | CASSPGGQGKAGELFF
. | TRBJ2-2 | TRBV5-4 | few | TGTGCCAGCAGCTTTTCCAGGGTTGATCTTAACACCGGGGAGCTGTTTTTT | CASSFSRVDLNTGELFF
. | TRBJ2-1 | TRBV6-5 | many | TGTGCCAGCAGGGGTCAGGGGAGGGATGAGCAGTTCTTC | CASRGQGRDEQFF
. | TRBJ2-1 | TRBV19 | many | TGTGCCAGTAGTGACACCCCCTACAATGAGCAGTTCTTC | CASSDTPYNEQFF
. | TRBJ2-5 | TRBV3-1 | . | TGTGCCAGCAGCCCTCCGAGGACCATATCCCCAGAGACCCAGTACTTC | CASSPPRTISPETQYF
. | TRBJ1-2 | TRBV18 | many | TGTGCCAGCTCACCGGGCAGGGCGCTTCTTTATGGCTACACCTTC | CASSPGRALLYGYTF
. | TRBJ2-3 | TRBV2 | many | TGTGCCAGCAGTGAAGCCGTAGTTGTAGCGCAGTATTTT | CASSEAVVVAQYF
TRBD1 | TRBJ2-1 | TRBV24-1 | few | TGTGCCACCAGTGATCACACCTCGGGACAGGTGAATGAGCAGTTCTTC | CATSDHTSGQVNEQFF